The rows below give T cell receptor beta chains drawn from one sample of a study of PD-L1 blockade in urothelial cancer. Profiled with immunoSEQ multiplex PCR; TCRdb holds only in-frame clones, not every one. The sample holds 70,000 to 95,000 clones, more than 70% seen once. The sample here was PBMCs, taken around atezolizumab (anti-PD-L1) treatment. The receptors were sampled from a woman of 80 years or more with urothelial cancer. Each CDR3 is given with its conserved first and last residue. D genes are given only for firm matches. Where a row states a size, it is once, few, many or the class of an expanded clone; other rows omit it.

J | size | D | V | DNA | CDR3
TRBJ1-1 | - | TRBD1 | TRBV5-1 | TGCGCCAGCAGCCCCAGGACAGGGGGAACTGAAGCTTTCTTT | CASSPRTGGTEAFF
TRBJ1-5 | - | TRBD1 | TRBV2 | TGTGCCAGCAGTCAACAGGGGAGCAATCAGCCCCAGCATTTT | CASSQQGSNQPQHF
TRBJ2-3 | few | - | TRBV28 | TGTGCCAGCAGTCCGCCCCAACAGGGTGGCCGGTATTTT | CASSPPQQGGRYF
TRBJ1-4 | - | - | TRBV7-9 | TGTGCCAGCAGGCCCCCCTCCAGTACGGGTGAAAAACTGTTTTTT | CASRPPSSTGEKLFF
TRBJ2-6 | - | TRBD1 | TRBV28 | TGTGCCAGCAGCTCCCCCTCGACAGGGTTTCCCTCTGGGGCCAACGTCCTGACTTTC | CASSSPSTGFPSGANVLTF
TRBJ1-1 | - | TRBD1 | TRBV5-1 | TGCGCCAGCAGCTCCGGGACAGGGGCCGAAGCTTTCTTT | CASSSGTGAEAFF
TRBJ2-3 | once | TRBD2 | TRBV19 | TGTGCCAGTAGCCTGGGGGGGCTAGCGGGATTCTCAGATACGCAGTATTTT | CASSLGGLAGFSDTQYF
TRBJ2-5 | - | TRBD2 | TRBV7-8 | TGTGCCAGCAGCTTATTCCAGCGGGAGGGCCGAGAGACCCAGTACTTC | CASSLFQREGRETQYF
TRBJ2-1 | - | TRBD1 | TRBV11-3 | TGTGCCAGCAGCAATACAGGGGGCTATGGTGAGCAGTTCTTC | CASSNTGGYGEQFF
TRBJ2-6 | - | - | TRBV18 | TGTGCCAGCTCACCGCTGATGGCAACTGGGGCCAACGTCCTGACTTTC | CASSPLMATGANVLTF
TRBJ1-1 | - | TRBD1 | TRBV18 | TGTGCCAGCTCACCAACACAGGGGAAGAACACTGAAGCTTTCTTT | CASSPTQGKNTEAFF
TRBJ2-1 | - | TRBD1 | TRBV29-1 | TGCAGCACGGACAGGTATTCCTACAATGAGCAGTTCTTC | CSTDRYSYNEQFF
TRBJ1-3 | - | - | TRBV5-1 | TGCGCCAGCAGCTTGGGGGGCGAATACTCTGGAAACACCATATATTTT | CASSLGGEYSGNTIYF
TRBJ2-5 | - | TRBD1 | TRBV9 | TGTGCCAGCAGCGCCCAGGGGGCCCAAGAGACCCAGTACTTC | CASSAQGAQETQYF
TRBJ1-5 | - | - | TRBV28 | TGTGCCAGCAGTTTGACCGGGACACCGTGGTCCCAGCATTTT | CASSLTGTPWSQHF
TRBJ1-5 | - | - | TRBV6-5 | TGTGCCAGCAGTTACGGACGGGGTCAGCCCCAGCATTTT | CASSYGRGQPQHF
TRBJ2-5 | once | - | TRBV28 | TGTGCCAGCAGTCCCCCAGGCAGGGGAAGCGAGACCCAGTACTTC | CASSPPGRGSETQYF
TRBJ2-7 | - | - | TRBV11-2 | TGTGCCAGCAGCTTCCTAAGATACGAGCAGTACTTC | CASSFLRYEQYF
TRBJ1-5 | - | - | TRBV10-3 | TGTGCCATCAGTTTTCAGGGCGGCGATCAGCCCCAGCATTTT | CAISFQGGDQPQHF
TRBJ1-5 | - | TRBD1 | TRBV28 | TGTGCCAGCAGTTTACCTCAAACAGGGGTTGGTAGCAAGCCCCAGCATTTT | CASSLPQTGVGSKPQHF
TRBJ1-5 | - | - | TRBV7-9 | TGTGCCAGCAGCCCCGTGGGGGGAGGTCATCAGCCCCAGCATTTT | CASSPVGGGHQPQHF
TRBJ1-4 | - | TRBD1 | TRBV5-1 | TGCGCCAGCAGCTTGGCCGGACAGGCTAATGAAAAACTGTTTTTT | CASSLAGQANEKLFF
TRBJ2-7 | - | - | TRBV28 | TGTGCCAGCAGCCCCGGGATCTACGAGCAGTACTTC | CASSPGIYEQYF
TRBJ1-1 | - | - | TRBV14 | TGTGCCAGCAGCCAAGATGTCGGCAGGATGAACACTGAAGCTTTCTTT | CASSQDVGRMNTEAFF
TRBJ1-1 | - | - | TRBV6-1 | TGTGCCAGCAGTGAAGGATGGGGAGGGGGGACTGAAGCTTTCTTT | CASSEGWGGGTEAFF
TRBJ2-2 | few | - | TRBV9 | TGTGCCAGCAGCGTAGGGCAGGCCCCTTTTGCCGGGGAGCTGTTTTTT | CASSVGQAPFAGELFF
TRBJ1-2 | - | TRBD1 | TRBV4-2 | TGTGCCAGCAGCCAAGACCACGCTGCACAGGGGGCCTATGGCTACACCTTC | CASSQDHAAQGAYGYTF
TRBJ2-1 | - | TRBD2 | TRBV30 | TGTGCCTGGACCGGGACTAGAACAATTGGTGAGCAGTTCTTC | CAWTGTRTIGEQFF
TRBJ2-3 | - | TRBD2 | TRBV5-1 | TGCGCCAGCAGCTGGGGACTAGCGGGAGCGTCAGATACGCAGTATTTT | CASSWGLAGASDTQYF
TRBJ1-1 | few | - | TRBV30 | TGTGCCTGGAGCAGGGGACTGAACACTGAAGCTTTCTTT | CAWSRGLNTEAFF
TRBJ2-2 | - | - | TRBV9 | TGTGCCAGCAGCCCCACCCACGCAGGCACGGTTTTTCCCGGGGAGCTGTTTTTT | CASSPTHAGTVFPGELFF
TRBJ2-7 | - | TRBD1 | TRBV6-1 | TGTGCCAGCAGGCTACCCCGGACAGGTTACTACGAGCAGTACTTC | CASRLPRTGYYEQYF
TRBJ2-7 | - | TRBD2 | TRBV29-1 | TGCAGCGTTGATATTAGGACTAGACGCTCCTACGAGCAGTACTTC | CSVDIRTRRSYEQYF
TRBJ2-2 | - | - | TRBV7-2 | TGTGCCAGCAGCTTAGATAGTAACACCGGGGAGCTGTTTTTT | CASSLDSNTGELFF
TRBJ1-1 | - | - | TRBV9 | TGTGCCAGCAGCCCCCAGGTACAGCTGAACACTGAAGCTTTCTTT | CASSPQVQLNTEAFF
TRBJ2-7 | - | TRBD2 | TRBV7-9 | TGTGCCAGCACCGTAGCGGGAGCCCCTTCCTCCTACGAGCAGTACTTC | CASTVAGAPSSYEQYF
TRBJ2-7 | - | TRBD1 | TRBV5-1 | TGCGCCAGCAGCTCTAAAACAGGGGGGTCTTCGTGGGAGCAGTACTTC | CASSSKTGGSSWEQYF
TRBJ2-1 | - | - | TRBV27 | TGTGCCAGCAGCCTGAGCGGACTCGCCGGGGGTTACAATGAGCAGTTCTTC | CASSLSGLAGGYNEQFF
TRBJ1-2 | - | - | TRBV30 | TGTGCCTGGAGTGACAGGGACGGCTACACCTTC | CAWSDRDGYTF
TRBJ2-1 | few | - | TRBV19 | TGTGCCAGCCTAAATATCAATGAGCAGTTCTTC | CASLNINEQFF
TRBJ2-3 | - | TRBD2 | TRBV7-9 | TGTGCCAGCAGCTTACCGACGCGGACTAGCGGCTCCACAGATACGCAGTATTTT | CASSLPTRTSGSTDTQYF